This T cell receptor beta chain was obtained from a study of cytomegalovirus exposure and HLA in healthy donors. The wider study: A later analysis reported the same platform for the 110 or so validation repertoires and the 500 to 700 first-cohort repertoires.

The study, taken as a whole, reports: Overall, approximately 150 TCR beta chains were annotated as cytomegalovirus-associated. Researchers reported that a few CMV-associated chains were confirmed in vitro as CMV antigen-specific.

As to this clone: Its matching antigen is unknown.

A roughly 120-subject validation cohort, separate from the roughly 680-subject first cohort, supplied the donors. Produced via immunoSEQ multiplex PCR; TCRdb's table is partial and in-frame only. Of tens of thousands of clones in the sample, 90% to 97% are singletons; the top ten hold roughly 1.5%. The CDR3 runs to 14 residues. Germline CDR1 and CDR2: GTSNPN and SVGIG (reference sequence). V lost 4 bases to trimming and J lost 5 bases; unmatched junction nucleotides: 9. J is TRBJ2-7 and V is TRBV30; 9 positions agree with TRBD2. The origin of this receptor is a man aged 18 to 29 in good health and CMV-seropositive. The sample taken for sequencing was PBMCs. The CDR3 region is CAWKMGLASDEQYF. The CDR3 DNA follows: TGTGCCTGGAAAATGGGACTAGCATCCGACGAGCAGTACTTC.